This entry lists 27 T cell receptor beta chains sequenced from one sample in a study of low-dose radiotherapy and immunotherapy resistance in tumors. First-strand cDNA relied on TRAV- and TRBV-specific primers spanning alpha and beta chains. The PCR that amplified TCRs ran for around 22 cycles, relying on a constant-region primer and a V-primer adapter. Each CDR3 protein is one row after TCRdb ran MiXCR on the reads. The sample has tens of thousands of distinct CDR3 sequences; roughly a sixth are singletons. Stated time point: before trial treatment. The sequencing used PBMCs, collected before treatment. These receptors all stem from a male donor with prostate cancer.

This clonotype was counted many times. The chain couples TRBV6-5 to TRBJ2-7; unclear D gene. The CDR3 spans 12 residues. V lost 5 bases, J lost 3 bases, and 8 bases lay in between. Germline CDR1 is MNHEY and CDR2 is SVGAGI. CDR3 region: CASSSQSYEQYF. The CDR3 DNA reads TGTGCCAGCAGTAGTCAGAGCTACGAGCAGTACTTC.

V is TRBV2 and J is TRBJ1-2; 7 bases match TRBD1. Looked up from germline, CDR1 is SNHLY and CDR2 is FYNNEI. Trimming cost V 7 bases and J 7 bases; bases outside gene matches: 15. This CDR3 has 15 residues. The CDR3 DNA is TGTGCCAGCAAAACAAACGCTAGGGGGCTTGGTGGCTACACCTTC. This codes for CASKTNARGLGGYTF. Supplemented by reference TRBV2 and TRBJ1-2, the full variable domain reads EPEVTQTPSHQVTQMGQEVILRCVPISNHLYFYWYRQILGQKVEFLVSFYNNEISEKSEIFDDQFSVERPDGSNFTLKIRSTKLEDSAMYFCASKTNARGLGGYTFGSGTRLTVV.

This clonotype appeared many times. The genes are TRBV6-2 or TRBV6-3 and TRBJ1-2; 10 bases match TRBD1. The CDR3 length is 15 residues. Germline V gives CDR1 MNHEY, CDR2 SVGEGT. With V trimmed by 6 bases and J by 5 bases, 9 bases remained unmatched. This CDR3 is CASRMGGQGMYGYTF. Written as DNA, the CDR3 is TGTGCCAGCAGGATGGGGGGACAGGGGATGTATGGCTACACCTTC.

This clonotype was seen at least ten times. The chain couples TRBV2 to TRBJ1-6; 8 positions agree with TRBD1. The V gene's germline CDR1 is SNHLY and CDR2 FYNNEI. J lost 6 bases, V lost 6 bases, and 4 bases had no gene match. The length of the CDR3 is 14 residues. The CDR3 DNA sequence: TGTGCCAGCAGGAGGGACAGGACTAATTCACCCCTCCACTTT. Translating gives CASRRDRTNSPLHF.

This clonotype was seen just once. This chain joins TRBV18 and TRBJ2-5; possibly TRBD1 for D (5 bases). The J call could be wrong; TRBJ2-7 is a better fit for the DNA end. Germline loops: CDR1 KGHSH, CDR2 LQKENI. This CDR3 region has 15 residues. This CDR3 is CASSPPTAGRYEQYF. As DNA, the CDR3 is TGTGCCAGCTCACCACCGACAGCCGGTCGCTACGAGCAGTACTTC.

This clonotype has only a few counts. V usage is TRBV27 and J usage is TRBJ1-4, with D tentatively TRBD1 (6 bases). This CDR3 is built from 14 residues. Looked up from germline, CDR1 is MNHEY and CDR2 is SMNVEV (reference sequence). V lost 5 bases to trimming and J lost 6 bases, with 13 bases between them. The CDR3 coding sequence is TGTGCCAGCAGTCGAACAGGGAGGGATGAAAAACTGTTTTTT. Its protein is CASSRTGRDEKLFF.

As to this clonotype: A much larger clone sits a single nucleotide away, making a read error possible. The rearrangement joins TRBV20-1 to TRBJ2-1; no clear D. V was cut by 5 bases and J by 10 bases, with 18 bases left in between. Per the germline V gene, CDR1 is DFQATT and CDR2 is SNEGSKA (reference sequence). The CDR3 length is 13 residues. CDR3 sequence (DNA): TGCAGTGCTTTAGAACGGGCTACCTACGAGCAGTTCTTC. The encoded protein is CSALERATYEQFF.

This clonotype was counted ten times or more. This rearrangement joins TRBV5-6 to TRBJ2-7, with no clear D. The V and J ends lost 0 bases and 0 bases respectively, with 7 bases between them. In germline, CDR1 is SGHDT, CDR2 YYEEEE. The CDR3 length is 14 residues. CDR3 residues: CASSLAGISYEQYF. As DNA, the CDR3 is TGTGCCAGCAGCTTGGCTGGGATCTCCTACGAGCAGTACTTC.

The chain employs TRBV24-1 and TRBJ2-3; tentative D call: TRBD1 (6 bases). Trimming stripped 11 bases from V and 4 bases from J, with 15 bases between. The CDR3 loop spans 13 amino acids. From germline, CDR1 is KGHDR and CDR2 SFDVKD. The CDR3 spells CASRPAGADTQYF. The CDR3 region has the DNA TGTGCCAGCCGACCGGCAGGGGCAGATACGCAGTATTTT.

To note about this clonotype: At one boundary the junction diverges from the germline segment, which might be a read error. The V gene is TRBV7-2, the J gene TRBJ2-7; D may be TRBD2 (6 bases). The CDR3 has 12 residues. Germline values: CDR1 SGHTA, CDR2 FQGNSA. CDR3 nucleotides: TGTGCCAGCAGCTTAGGCGGGACGGACTACGACTTC. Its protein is CASSLGGTDYDF.

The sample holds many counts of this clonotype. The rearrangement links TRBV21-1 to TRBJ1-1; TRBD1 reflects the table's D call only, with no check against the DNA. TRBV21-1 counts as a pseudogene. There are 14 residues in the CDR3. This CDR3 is CASSKPRGVPEAFF. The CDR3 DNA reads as TGTGCCAGCAGCAAACCCCGGGGGGTTCCTGAAGCTTTCTTT.

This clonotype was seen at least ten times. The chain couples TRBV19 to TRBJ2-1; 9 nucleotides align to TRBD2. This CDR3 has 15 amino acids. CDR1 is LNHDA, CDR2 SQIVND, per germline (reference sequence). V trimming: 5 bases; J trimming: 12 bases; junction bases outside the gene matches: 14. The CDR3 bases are TGTGCCAGTAGTCCGCCCGGGGGGCGGGGGGGTGCGCAGTTCTTC. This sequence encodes CASSPPGGRGGAQFF.

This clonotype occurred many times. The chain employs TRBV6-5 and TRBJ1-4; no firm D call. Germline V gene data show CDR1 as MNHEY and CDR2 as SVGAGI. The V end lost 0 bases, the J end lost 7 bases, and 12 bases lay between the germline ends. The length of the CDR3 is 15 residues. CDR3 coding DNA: TGTGCCAGCAGTTACTCGAGGGAGGAAGGTGAAAAACTGTTTTTT. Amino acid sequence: CASSYSREEGEKLFF.

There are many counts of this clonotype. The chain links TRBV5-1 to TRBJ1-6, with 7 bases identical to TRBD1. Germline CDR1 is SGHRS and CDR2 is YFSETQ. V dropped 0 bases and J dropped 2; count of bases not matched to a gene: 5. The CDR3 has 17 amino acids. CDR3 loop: CASSLGQGGTYNSPLHF. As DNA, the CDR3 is TGCGCCAGCAGCTTGGGACAGGGAGGCACCTATAATTCACCCCTCCACTTT.

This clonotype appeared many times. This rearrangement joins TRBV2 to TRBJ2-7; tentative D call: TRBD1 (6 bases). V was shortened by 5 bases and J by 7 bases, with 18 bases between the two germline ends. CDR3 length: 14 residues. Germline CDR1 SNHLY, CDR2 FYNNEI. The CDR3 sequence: CASSRQVLSREQYF. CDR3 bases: TGTGCCAGCAGTCGACAGGTGCTCTCCCGAGAGCAGTACTTC.

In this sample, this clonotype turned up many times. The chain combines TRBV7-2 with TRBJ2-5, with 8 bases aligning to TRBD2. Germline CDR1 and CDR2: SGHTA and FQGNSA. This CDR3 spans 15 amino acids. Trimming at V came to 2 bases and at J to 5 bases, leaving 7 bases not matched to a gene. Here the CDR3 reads CASSLNPGGQETQYF. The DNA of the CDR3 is TGTGCCAGCAGCTTAAACCCGGGGGGGCAGGAGACCCAGTACTTC.

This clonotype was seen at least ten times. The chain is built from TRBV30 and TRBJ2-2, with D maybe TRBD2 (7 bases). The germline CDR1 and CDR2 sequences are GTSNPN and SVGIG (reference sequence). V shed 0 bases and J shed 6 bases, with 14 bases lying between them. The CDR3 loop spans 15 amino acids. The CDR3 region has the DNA TGTGCCTGGAGTGTACGTCGGGGGGCCCCCGGGGAGCTGTTTTTT. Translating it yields CAWSVRRGAPGELFF. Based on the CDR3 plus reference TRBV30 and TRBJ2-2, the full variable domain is SQTIHQWPATLVQPVGSPLSLECTVEGTSNPNLYWYRQAAGRGLQLLFYSVGIGQISSEVPQNLSASRPQDRQFILSSKKLLLSDSGFYLCAWSVRRGAPGELFFGEGSRLTVL.

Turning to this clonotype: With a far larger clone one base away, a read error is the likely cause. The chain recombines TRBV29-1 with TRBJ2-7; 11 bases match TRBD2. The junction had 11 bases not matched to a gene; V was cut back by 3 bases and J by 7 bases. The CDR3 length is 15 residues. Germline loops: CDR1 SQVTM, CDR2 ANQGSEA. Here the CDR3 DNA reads TGCAGCGTTGAGATCGGGACTAGCGGTTACAATGAGCAGTACTTC. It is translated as CSVEIGTSGYNEQYF.

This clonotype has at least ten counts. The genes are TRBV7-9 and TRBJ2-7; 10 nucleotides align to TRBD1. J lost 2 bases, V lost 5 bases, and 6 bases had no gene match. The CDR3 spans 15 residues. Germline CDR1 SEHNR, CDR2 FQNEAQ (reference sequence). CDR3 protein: CASSKQTGGAYEQYF. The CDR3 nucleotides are TGTGCCAGCAGCAAACAGACAGGGGGCGCCTACGAGCAGTACTTC.

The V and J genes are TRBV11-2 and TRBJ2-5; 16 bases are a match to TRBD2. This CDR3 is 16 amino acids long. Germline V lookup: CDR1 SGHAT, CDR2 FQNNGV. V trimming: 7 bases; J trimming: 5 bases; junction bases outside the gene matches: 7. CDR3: CASTGTSGGARETQYF. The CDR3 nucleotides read TGTGCCAGCACCGGGACTAGCGGGGGGGCTCGGGAGACCCAGTACTTC.

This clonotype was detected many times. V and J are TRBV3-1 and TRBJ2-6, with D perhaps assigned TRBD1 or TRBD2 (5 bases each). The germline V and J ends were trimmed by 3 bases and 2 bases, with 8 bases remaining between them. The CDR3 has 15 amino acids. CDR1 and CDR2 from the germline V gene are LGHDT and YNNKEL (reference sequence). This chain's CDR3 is CASSQGVAGANVLTF. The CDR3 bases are TGTGCCAGCAGCCAGGGGGTGGCTGGGGCCAACGTCCTGACTTTC.

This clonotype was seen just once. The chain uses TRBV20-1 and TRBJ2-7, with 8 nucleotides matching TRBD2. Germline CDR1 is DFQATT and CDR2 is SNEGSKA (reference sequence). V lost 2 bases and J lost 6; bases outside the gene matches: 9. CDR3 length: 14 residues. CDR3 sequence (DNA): TGCAGTGCTAGATCGGGACTAGGGCTTACCGAGCAGTACTTC. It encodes CSARSGLGLTEQYF.

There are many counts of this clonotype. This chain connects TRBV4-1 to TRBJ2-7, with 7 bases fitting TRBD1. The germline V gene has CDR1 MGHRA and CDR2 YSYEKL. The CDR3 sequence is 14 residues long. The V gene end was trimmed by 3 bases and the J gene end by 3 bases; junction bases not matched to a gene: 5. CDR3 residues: CASSQNRGYYEQYF. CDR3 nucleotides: TGCGCCAGCAGCCAGAACAGGGGCTACTACGAGCAGTACTTC.

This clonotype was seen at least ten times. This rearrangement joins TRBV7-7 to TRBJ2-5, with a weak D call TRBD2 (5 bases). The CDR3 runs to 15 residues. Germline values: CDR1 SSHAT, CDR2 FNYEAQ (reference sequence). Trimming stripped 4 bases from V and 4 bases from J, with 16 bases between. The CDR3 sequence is CASSSTPDSGETQYF. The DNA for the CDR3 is TGTGCCAGCAGCTCGACCCCGGACTCGGGAGAGACCCAGTACTTC.

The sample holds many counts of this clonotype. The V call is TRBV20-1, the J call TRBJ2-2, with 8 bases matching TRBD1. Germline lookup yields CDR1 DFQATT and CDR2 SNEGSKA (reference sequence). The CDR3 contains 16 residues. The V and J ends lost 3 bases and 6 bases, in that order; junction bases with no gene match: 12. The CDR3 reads CSARGRGTGRSGELFF. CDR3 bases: TGCAGTGCTAGGGGGCGCGGGACAGGTCGCTCCGGGGAGCTGTTTTTT.

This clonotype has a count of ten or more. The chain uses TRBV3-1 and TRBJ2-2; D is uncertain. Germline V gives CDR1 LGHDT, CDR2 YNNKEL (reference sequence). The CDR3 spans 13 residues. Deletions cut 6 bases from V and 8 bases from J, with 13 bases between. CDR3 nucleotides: TGTGCCAGCAGTCCAATTAGTCTAGGGGAGCTGTTTTTT. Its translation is CASSPISLGELFF.

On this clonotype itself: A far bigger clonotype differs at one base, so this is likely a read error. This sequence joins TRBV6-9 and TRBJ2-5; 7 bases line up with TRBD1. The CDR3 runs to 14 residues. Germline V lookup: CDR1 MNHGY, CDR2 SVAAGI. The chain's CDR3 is CASRKSGQQETQYF. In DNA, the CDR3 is TGCGCCAGCAGAAAATCGGGACAGCAAGAGACCCAGTACTTC.